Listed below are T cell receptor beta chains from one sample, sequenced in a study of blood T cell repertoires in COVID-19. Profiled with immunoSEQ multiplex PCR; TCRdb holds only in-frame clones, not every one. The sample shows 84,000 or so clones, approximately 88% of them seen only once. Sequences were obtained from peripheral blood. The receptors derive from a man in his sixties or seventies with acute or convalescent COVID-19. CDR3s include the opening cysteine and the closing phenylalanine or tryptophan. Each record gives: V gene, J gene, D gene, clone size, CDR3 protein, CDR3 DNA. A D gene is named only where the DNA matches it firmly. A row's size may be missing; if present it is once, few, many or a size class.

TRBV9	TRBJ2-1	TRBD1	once	CASSPTDRGRKYGQFF	TGTGCCAGCAGCCCGACCGACAGGGGGCGCAAGTACGGGCAGTTCTTC
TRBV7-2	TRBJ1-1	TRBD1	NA	CASSSRQGGRGTEAFF	TGTGCCAGCAGCTCCCGACAGGGGGGACGGGGAACTGAAGCTTTCTTT
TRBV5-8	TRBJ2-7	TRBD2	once	CASSLGTSSAYEQYF	TGTGCCAGCAGCTTGGGGACTAGCAGCGCCTACGAGCAGTACTTC
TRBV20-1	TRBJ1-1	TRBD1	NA	CSASSHFRDSGPEAFF	TGCAGTGCTAGTTCTCACTTCCGGGACAGCGGGCCTGAAGCTTTCTTT
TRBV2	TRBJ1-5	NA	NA	CASSSSAVSNQPQHF	TGTGCCAGCAGTAGCTCTGCGGTTAGCAATCAGCCCCAGCATTTT
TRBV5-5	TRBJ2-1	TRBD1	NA	CASSYGGGTGRDNEQFF	TGTGCCAGCAGCTACGGGGGCGGGACAGGCAGGGACAATGAGCAGTTCTTC
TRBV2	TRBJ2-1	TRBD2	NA	CASRRSSGRNEQFF	TGTGCCAGCAGAAGGAGTAGCGGGAGGAATGAGCAGTTCTTC
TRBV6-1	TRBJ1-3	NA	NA	CASSEEGGWSSGNTIYF	TGTGCCAGCAGTGAAGAAGGAGGATGGAGCTCTGGAAACACCATATATTTT
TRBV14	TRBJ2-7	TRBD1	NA	CASSPPGQGYEQYF	TGTGCCAGCAGCCCTCCGGGACAGGGCTACGAGCAGTACTTC
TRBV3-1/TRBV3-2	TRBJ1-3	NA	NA	CASSQVGGLSSGNTIYF	TGTGCCAGCAGCCAAGTAGGCGGTCTGAGCTCTGGAAACACCATATATTTT
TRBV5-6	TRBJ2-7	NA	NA	CASSIRHRVEQYF	TGTGCCAGCAGCATAAGACACAGGGTCGAGCAGTACTTC
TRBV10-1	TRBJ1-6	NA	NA	CASDSGWIDPRHSPLHF	TGCGCCAGCGACTCAGGGTGGATTGACCCGCGGCATTCACCCCTCCACTTT
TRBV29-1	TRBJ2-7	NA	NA	CSVVWRFSYEQYF	TGCAGCGTTGTTTGGCGGTTCTCCTACGAGCAGTACTTC
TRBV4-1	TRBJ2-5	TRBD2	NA	CASGDSGGPGTETQYF	TGCGCCAGCGGAGATAGCGGGGGGCCGGGGACGGAGACCCAGTACTTC
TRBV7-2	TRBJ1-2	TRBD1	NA	CASTPDRDHGYTF	TGTGCCAGCACCCCAGACAGGGACCATGGCTACACCTTC
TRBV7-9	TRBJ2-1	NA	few	CASSIYPRWSLFDEQFF	TGTGCCAGCAGCATATACCCGAGGTGGAGCTTGTTCGATGAGCAGTTCTTC
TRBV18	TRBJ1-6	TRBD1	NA	CASSHGHGTGDNSPLHF	TGTGCCAGCTCCCACGGCCATGGGACAGGAGATAATTCACCCCTCCACTTT
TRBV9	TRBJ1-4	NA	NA	CASSLGTGEKLFF	TGTGCCAGCAGCCTAGGAACGGGGGAAAAACTGTTTTTT
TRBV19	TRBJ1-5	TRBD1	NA	CASRDSHQPQHF	TGTGCCAGCCGGGACAGTCATCAGCCCCAGCATTTT
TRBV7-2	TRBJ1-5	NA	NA	CASSLTEHQPQHF	TGTGCCAGCAGCTTAACAGAGCATCAGCCCCAGCATTTT
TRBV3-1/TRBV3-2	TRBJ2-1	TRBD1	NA	CASSLRQGRIEQFF	TGTGCCAGCAGCCTACGACAGGGTAGGATAGAGCAGTTCTTC
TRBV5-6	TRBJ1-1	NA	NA	CASSLVQRNTEAFF	TGTGCCAGCAGCTTGGTACAGAGGAACACTGAAGCTTTCTTT
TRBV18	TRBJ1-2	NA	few	CASSPDIYGYTF	TGTGCCAGCTCACCCGACATCTATGGCTACACCTTC
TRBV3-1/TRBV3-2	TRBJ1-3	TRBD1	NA	CAIGTGAGNTIYF	TGTGCCATCGGGACAGGCGCTGGAAACACCATATATTTT
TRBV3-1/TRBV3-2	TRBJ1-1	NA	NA	CASSQAARSNTEAFF	TGTGCCAGCAGCCAAGCCGCCAGATCAAACACTGAAGCTTTCTTT
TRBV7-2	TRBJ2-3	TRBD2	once	CASSQGLAAGTDTQYF	TGTGCCAGCAGCCAAGGACTAGCGGCAGGCACAGATACGCAGTATTTT
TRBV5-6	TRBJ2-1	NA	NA	CASSSLGGQFF	TGTGCCAGCAGCTCCCTGGGAGGCCAGTTCTTC
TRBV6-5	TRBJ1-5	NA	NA	CASSYRAGQPQHF	TGTGCCAGCAGTTACAGGGCAGGGCAGCCCCAGCATTTT
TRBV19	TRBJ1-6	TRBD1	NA	CASSFSTGPPLHF	TGTGCCAGTAGTTTCTCGACAGGGCCTCCCCTCCACTTT
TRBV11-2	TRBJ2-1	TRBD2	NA	CASSHPLAGGTYNEQFF	TGTGCCAGCAGCCACCCCCTAGCGGGAGGAACCTACAATGAGCAGTTCTTC
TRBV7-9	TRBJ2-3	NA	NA	CASSHKVPTDTQYF	TGTGCCAGCAGCCACAAAGTACCCACAGATACGCAGTATTTT
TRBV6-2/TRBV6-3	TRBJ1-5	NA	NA	CASSYWFSGNQPQHF	TGTGCCAGCAGTTACTGGTTTTCGGGCAATCAGCCCCAGCATTTT
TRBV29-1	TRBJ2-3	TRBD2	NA	CSVVVGGTSTDTQYF	TGCAGCGTTGTTGTGGGGGGGACTAGCACAGATACGCAGTATTTT